These 18 T cell receptor beta chains came from one sample sequenced in a study of identifying expanded T cells in peripheral blood. Assay used: immunoSEQ multiplex PCR; TCRdb lists only in-frame clones, some missing. The data contain 100,000 to 110,000 clones, roughly 88% of them seen just once; the ten biggest clones take up approximately 5.7%. Material for sequencing was blood. All receptors derive from a person aged 18-69 years in good health.

The chain uses TRBV5-4 and TRBJ2-7; 7 nucleotides align to TRBD2. Trimming removed 2 bases from V and 3 bases from J; junction bases left unmatched: 5. The CDR3 is made up of 14 amino acids. From germline, CDR1 is SGHNT and CDR2 YYREEE (reference sequence). The CDR3 nucleotides read TGTGCCAGCAGCTTTGGGACTACCGACTACGAGCAGTACTTC. This codes for CASSFGTTDYEQYF.

In this sample, this clone turned up a few times. V is TRBV5-4 and J is TRBJ2-5; TRBD2 matches 8 bases. CDR1 is SGHNT and CDR2 is YYREEE in the germline V gene (reference sequence). The CDR3 consists of 16 residues. V shed 0 bases and J 5 bases; nucleotides not matched to a gene: 9. CDR3 coding DNA: TGTGCCAGCAGCTTGGATCCAGCGGGAGTGGGGGAGACCCAGTACTTC. Encoded protein: CASSLDPAGVGETQYF.

The chain uses TRBV6-1 and TRBJ2-3; D is unclear. Germline CDR1 MNHNS, CDR2 SASEGT. There are 12 residues in the CDR3. Trimming took off 4 bases at V and 6 bases at J, with 8 bases between the two ends. In DNA form, the CDR3 reads TGTGCCAGCAGTGCGTCTAAGGATACGCAGTATTTT. Its translation: CASSASKDTQYF.

CDR3: CASSLIQGGEAFF. CDR3 nucleotides: TGTGCCAGCAGTTTAATACAGGGAGGGGAAGCTTTCTTT. The chain employs TRBV27 and TRBJ1-1; possibly TRBD1 for D (6 bases). The V end was cut by 2 bases, the J end by 8 bases, with 12 bases between. CDR3 size: 13 residues. Germline V gene sequence: CDR1 MNHEY, CDR2 SMNVEV (reference sequence).

Worth noting for this clone: The conserved phenylalanine or tryptophan is not found at the CDR3 terminus, so this likely reflects a read error. The limits of the CDR3 on the DNA are not certain, so only TCRdb's listed CDR3 is given. The rearrangement links TRBV21-1 to TRBJ1-3. TRBV21-1 is termed a pseudogene. The CDR3 is 13 residues long, ends included. CDR3 sequence: CASSKVQSTPSSA.

This clone showed up just a few times. The chain couples TRBV19 to TRBJ2-2, with D possibly TRBD1 on 6 matching bases. CDR1 is LNHDA, CDR2 SQIVND, per germline (reference sequence). V lost 10 bases and J 6 bases, leaving 15 bases between the germline ends. The CDR3 consists of 13 residues. CDR3 sequence reads: CATNTGSAGELFF. DNA of the CDR3: TGTGCCACGAATACAGGGTCCGCCGGGGAGCTGTTTTTT.

This clone has just a few counts. This chain connects TRBV2 to TRBJ2-1; possibly TRBD2 for D (6 bases). CDR3 length equals 14 residues. Per germline, CDR1 SNHLY and CDR2 FYNNEI. V dropped 3 bases and J dropped 4 bases, with 10 bases sitting between them. The CDR3 reads CASSDRREYNEQFF. The CDR3 DNA is TGTGCCAGCAGTGACAGGAGGGAATACAATGAGCAGTTCTTC.

Only a few counts were recorded for this clone. The chain couples TRBV2 to TRBJ1-2; D unresolved. CDR1 is SNHLY, CDR2 FYNNEI, per germline. The CDR3 has 14 amino acids. V lost 8 bases, J lost 6 bases, and 19 bases lay in between. The CDR3 loop reads CASLPTTSSHGYTF. The DNA for the CDR3 is TGTGCCAGCCTACCGACTACGTCCTCGCATGGCTACACCTTC.

V gene TRBV6-6 combines with J gene TRBJ2-7; 8 nucleotides agree with TRBD1. The CDR3 runs 14 residues. Germline trimming cut 5 bases from V and 9 bases from J; bases unmatched to any gene: 12. CDR1 is MNHNY, CDR2 SVGAGI, per germline (reference sequence). DNA for the CDR3: TGTGCCAGCAGTACGGGGACAGGAGGCCAGAGGCAGTACTTC. It translates to CASSTGTGGQRQYF.

The gene calls are TRBV4-1 and TRBJ2-1; D gene ambiguous. The CDR3 totals 16 residues. V lost 1 base, J lost 1 base, and 11 bases lay in between. Germline-derived CDR1 and CDR2 are MGHRA and YSYEKL. The CDR3 nucleotides read TGCGCCAGCAGCCAAGGGTCCGGGCAATCCTACAATGAGCAGTTCTTC. Translating it yields CASSQGSGQSYNEQFF.

The chain links TRBV18 to TRBJ2-7, with 8 nucleotides matching TRBD1. Germline V gene data show CDR1 as KGHSH and CDR2 as LQKENI. The CDR3 is 15 amino acids. V lost 4 bases and J lost 4; bases outside the gene matches: 9. CDR3 sequence (DNA): TGTGCCAGCTCACAGGGCTCAGGGGGCGGGTACGAGCAGTACTTC. It specifies CASSQGSGGGYEQYF. The full variable domain, completed using reference TRBV18 and TRBJ2-7, is NAGVMQNPRHLVRRRGQEARLRCSPMKGHSHVYWYRQLPEEGLKFMVYLQKENIIDESGMPKERFSAEFPKEGPSILRIQQVVRGDSAAYFCASSQGSGGGYEQYFGPGTRLTVT.

The rearrangement uses TRBV6-6 and TRBJ2-7, with D tentatively TRBD2 (5 bases). V was cut by 2 bases and J by 4 bases, with 18 bases left in between. CDR3 size: 16 residues. From germline, CDR1 is MNHNY and CDR2 SVGAGI (reference sequence). This CDR3 is CASSYPPRGKEYEQYF. Here the CDR3 DNA reads TGTGCCAGCAGTTACCCCCCTCGAGGGAAGGAATACGAGCAGTACTTC.

V usage is TRBV7-9 and J usage is TRBJ2-5; 8 nucleotides match TRBD2. V was clipped by 1 base and J by 5 bases; unmatched bases: 3. Looked up from germline, CDR1 is SEHNR and CDR2 is FQNEAQ (reference sequence). The CDR3 consists of 14 residues. CDR3 amino acids: CASSLVLAVETQYF. For the CDR3, the DNA is TGTGCCAGCAGCTTAGTACTAGCGGTGGAGACCCAGTACTTC.

The chain is built from TRBV5-4 and TRBJ1-4, with D possibly TRBD1 on 6 matching bases. Between the trimmed V and J ends, which lost 4 bases and 5 bases, there was a span of 12 bases. Germline loops: CDR1 SGHNT, CDR2 YYREEE (reference sequence). The CDR3 has 14 amino acids. In DNA form, the CDR3 reads TGTGCCAGCAGCCCAACGGGACAAAATGAAAAACTGTTTTTT. Encoded protein: CASSPTGQNEKLFF.

This rearrangement joins TRBV10-3 to TRBJ1-6; TRBD1 matches at 8 bases. Germline lookup yields CDR1 ENHRY and CDR2 SYGVKD. The trim removed 8 bases at V and 7 bases at J, leaving 4 bases unmatched. The CDR3 sequence is 13 residues long. The CDR3 reads CAIQGADNSPLHF. DNA for the CDR3: TGTGCCATCCAGGGGGCCGACAATTCACCCCTCCACTTT.

CDR3 protein: CASSQARDTQYF. As DNA, the CDR3 is TGTGCCAGCAGCCAAGCCCGGGATACGCAGTATTTT. The rearrangement joins TRBV14 to TRBJ2-3; D call uncertain. In germline, CDR1 is SGHDN, CDR2 FVKESK. This CDR3 has 12 amino acids. V shed 1 base and J shed 6 bases, with 5 bases lying between them. The whole variable domain, filled in from reference TRBV14 and TRBJ2-3, reads EAGVTQFPSHSVIEKGQTVTLRCDPISGHDNLYWYRRVMGKEIKFLLHFVKESKQDESGMPNNRFLAERTGGTYSTLKVQPAELEDSGVYFCASSQARDTQYFGPGTRLTVL.

This chain joins TRBV6-5 and TRBJ1-2, with a weak D call TRBD1 (5 bases). The CDR3 runs 14 residues. The germline V gene encodes CDR1 MNHEY and CDR2 SVGAGI. Trimming removed 7 bases from V and 4 bases from J, with 16 bases in between. The CDR3 coding sequence is TGTGCCAGCATCCCCCGGGGGGGGAGCTATGGCTACACCTTC. Encoded protein: CASIPRGGSYGYTF.

CDR3 in DNA: TGTGCCAGCAGCCAAGTAAGTCCGGGAGATACGCAGTATTTT. Its translation is CASSQVSPGDTQYF. This chain uses TRBV4-2 with TRBJ2-3; D is unclear. The V end lost 1 base, the J end lost 5 bases, and 10 bases lay between the germline ends. The CDR3 consists of 14 residues. CDR1 and CDR2 (germline): LGHNA, YNFKEQ.